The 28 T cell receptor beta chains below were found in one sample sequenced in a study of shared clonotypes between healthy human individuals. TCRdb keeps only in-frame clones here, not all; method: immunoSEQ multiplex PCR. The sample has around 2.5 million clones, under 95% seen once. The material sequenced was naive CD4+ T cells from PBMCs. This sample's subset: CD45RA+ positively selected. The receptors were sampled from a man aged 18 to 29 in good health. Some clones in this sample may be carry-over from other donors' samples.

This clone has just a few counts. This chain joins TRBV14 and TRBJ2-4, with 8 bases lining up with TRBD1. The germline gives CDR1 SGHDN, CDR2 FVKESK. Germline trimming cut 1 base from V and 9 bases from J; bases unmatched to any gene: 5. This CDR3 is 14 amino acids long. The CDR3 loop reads CASSQGLQGVIQYF. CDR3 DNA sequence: TGTGCCAGCAGCCAAGGGCTACAGGGGGTCATTCAGTACTTC. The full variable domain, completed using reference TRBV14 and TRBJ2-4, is EAGVTQFPSHSVIEKGQTVTLRCDPISGHDNLYWYRRVMGKEIKFLLHFVKESKQDESGMPNNRFLAERTGGTYSTLKVQPAELEDSGVYFCASSQGLQGVIQYFGAGTRLSVL.

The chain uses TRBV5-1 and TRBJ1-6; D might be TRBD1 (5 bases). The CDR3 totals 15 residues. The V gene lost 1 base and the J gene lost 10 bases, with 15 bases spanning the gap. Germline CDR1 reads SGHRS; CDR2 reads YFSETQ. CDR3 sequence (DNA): TGCGCCAGCAGCTTGTCAGGGTCGGTCAGATCACCCCTCCACTTT. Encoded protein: CASSLSGSVRSPLHF.

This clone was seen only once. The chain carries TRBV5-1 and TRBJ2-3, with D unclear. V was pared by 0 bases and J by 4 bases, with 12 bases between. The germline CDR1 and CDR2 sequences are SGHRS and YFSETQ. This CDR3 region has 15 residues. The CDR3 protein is CASSLGVLSADTQYF. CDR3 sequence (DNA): TGCGCCAGCAGCTTGGGCGTGTTGTCGGCAGATACGCAGTATTTT.

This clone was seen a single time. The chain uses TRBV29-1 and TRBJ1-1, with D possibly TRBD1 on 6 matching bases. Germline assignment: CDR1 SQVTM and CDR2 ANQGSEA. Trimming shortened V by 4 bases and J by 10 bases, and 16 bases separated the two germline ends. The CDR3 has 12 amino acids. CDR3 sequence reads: CSVARGGYVAFF. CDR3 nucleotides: TGCAGCGTTGCCAGGGGAGGATACGTAGCTTTCTTT.

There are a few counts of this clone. CDR3 DNA: TGCAGCGCCGCTACCCTTAACTATGGCTACACCTTC. Protein product: CSAATLNYGYTF. V gene TRBV29-1 combines with J gene TRBJ1-2; D is unclear. Trimming left V 7 bases short and J 1 base short, with 10 bases between. Germline V gene lookup returns CDR1 SQVTM and CDR2 ANQGSEA. The CDR3 extends over 12 amino acids.

The CDR3 DNA reads as TGTGCCAGCAGTGGCCCCGGCTATCTAGCCAAAAACATTCAGTACTTC. Its protein product is CASSGPGYLAKNIQYF. This chain connects TRBV6-1 to TRBJ2-4; unclear D gene. Looked up from germline, CDR1 is MNHNS and CDR2 is SASEGT. V was cut by 4 bases and J by 0 bases, with 13 bases left in between. CDR3 length: 16 residues.

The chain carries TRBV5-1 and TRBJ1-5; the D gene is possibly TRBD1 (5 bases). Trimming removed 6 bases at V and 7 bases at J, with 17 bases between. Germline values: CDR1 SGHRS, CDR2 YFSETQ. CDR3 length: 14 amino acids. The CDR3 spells CASILDSENQPQHF. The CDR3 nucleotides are TGCGCCAGCATACTAGACAGTGAAAACCAGCCCCAGCATTTT.

Here the CDR3 reads CASSLELNSYEQYF. The CDR3 DNA follows: TGTGCCAGCAGCTTAGAACTAAACTCCTACGAGCAGTACTTC. The chain joins TRBV7-6 to TRBJ2-7; the D is unclear. CDR3 length equals 14 residues. CDR1 SGHVS and CDR2 FNYEAQ come from the germline V gene. Trimming pared 1 base from V and 0 bases from J, leaving 7 bases between.

The CDR3 sequence: CASSRVGRASSYEQYF. CDR3 nucleotides: TGTGCCAGCAGCCGGGTGGGGAGGGCCAGCTCCTACGAGCAGTACTTC. V usage is TRBV4-2 and J usage is TRBJ2-7, with TRBD2 matching over 7 bases. Germline-derived CDR1 and CDR2 are LGHNA and YNFKEQ. This CDR3 is built from 16 residues. Germline trimming cut 4 bases from V and 0 bases from J; bases unmatched to any gene: 9.

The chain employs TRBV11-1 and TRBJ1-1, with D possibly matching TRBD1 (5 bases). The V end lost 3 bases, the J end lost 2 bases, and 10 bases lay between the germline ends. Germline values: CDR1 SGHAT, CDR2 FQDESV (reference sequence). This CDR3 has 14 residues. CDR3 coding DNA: TGTGCCAGCAGCTTCAGGGTCCAAAACACTGAAGCTTTCTTT. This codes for CASSFRVQNTEAFF. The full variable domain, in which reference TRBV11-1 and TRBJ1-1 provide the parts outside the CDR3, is EAEVAQSPRYKITEKSQAVAFWCDPISGHATLYWYRQILGQGPELLVQFQDESVVDDSQLPKDRFSAERLKGVDSTLKIQPAELGDSAMYLCASSFRVQNTEAFFGQGTRLTVV.

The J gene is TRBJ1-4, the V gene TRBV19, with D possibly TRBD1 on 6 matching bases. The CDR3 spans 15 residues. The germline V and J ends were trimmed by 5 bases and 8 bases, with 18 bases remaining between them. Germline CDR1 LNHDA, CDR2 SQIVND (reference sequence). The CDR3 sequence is CASSPPVRGGEKLFF. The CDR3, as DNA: TGTGCCAGTAGTCCCCCCGTCAGGGGAGGCGAAAAACTGTTTTTT.

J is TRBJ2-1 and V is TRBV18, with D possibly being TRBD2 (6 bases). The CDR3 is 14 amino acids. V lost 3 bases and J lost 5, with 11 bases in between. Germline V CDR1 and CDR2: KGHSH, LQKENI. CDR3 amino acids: CASSPGLVNNEQFF. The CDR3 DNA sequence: TGTGCCAGCTCACCGGGACTGGTTAACAATGAGCAGTTCTTC.

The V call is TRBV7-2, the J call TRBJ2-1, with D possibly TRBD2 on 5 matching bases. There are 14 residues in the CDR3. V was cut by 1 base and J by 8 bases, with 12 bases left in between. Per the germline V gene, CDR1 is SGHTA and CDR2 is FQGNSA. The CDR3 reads CASSLGGAPDEQFF. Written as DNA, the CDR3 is TGTGCCAGCAGCTTAGGGGGAGCCCCCGATGAGCAGTTCTTC. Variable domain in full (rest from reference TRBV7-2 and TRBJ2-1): GAGVSQSPSNKVTEKGKDVELRCDPISGHTALYWYRQSLGQGLEFLIYFQGNSAPDKSGLPSDRFSAERTGGSVSTLTIQRTQQEDSAVYLCASSLGGAPDEQFFGPGTRLTVL.

CDR3 bases: TGTGCCAGCAGTGATGAAACAGGGTCGAACACCGGGGAGCTGTTTTTT. Protein product: CASSDETGSNTGELFF. The gene calls are TRBV6-1 and TRBJ2-2; D possibly corresponds to TRBD1 (6 bases). Germline CDR1 and CDR2: MNHNS and SASEGT. V lost 3 bases and J lost 0, with 11 bases in between. The CDR3 spans 16 residues.

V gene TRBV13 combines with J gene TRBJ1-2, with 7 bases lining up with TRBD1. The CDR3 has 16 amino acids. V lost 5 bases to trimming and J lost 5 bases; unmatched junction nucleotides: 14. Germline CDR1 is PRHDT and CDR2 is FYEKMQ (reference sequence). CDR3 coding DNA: TGTGCCAGCAGCCTAACGGAGGGGGCCATAAATTATGGCTACACCTTC. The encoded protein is CASSLTEGAINYGYTF.

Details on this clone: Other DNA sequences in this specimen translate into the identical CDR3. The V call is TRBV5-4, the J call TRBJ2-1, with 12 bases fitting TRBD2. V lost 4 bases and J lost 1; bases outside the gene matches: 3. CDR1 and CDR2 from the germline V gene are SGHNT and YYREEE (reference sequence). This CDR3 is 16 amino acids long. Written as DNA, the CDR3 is TGTGCCAGCAGCCTCGGACTAGCGGGGTCCTACAATGAGCAGTTCTTC. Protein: CASSLGLAGSYNEQFF.

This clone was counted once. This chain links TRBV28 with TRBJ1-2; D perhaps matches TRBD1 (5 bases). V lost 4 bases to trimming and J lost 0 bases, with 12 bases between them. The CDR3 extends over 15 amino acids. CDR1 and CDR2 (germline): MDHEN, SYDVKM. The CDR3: CASSSPTVTNYGYTF. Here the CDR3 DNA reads TGTGCCAGCAGTTCCCCGACAGTGACTAACTATGGCTACACCTTC.

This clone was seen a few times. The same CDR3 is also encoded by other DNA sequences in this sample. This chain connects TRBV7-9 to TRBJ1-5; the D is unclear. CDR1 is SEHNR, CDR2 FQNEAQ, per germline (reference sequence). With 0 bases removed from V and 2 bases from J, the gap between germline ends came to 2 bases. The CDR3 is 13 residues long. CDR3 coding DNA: TGTGCCAGCAGCTTAGCACGCAATCAGCCCCAGCATTTT. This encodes CASSLARNQPQHF.

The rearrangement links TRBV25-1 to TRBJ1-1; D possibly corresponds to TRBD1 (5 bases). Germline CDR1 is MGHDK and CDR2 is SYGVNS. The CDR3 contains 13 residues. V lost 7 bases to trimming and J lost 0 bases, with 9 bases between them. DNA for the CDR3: TGTGCCAGCAAGGGGCTAATGAACACTGAAGCTTTCTTT. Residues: CASKGLMNTEAFF.

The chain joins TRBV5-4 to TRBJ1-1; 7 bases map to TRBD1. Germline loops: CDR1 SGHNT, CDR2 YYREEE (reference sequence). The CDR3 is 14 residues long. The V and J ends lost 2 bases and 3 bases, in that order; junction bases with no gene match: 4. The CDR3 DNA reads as TGTGCCAGCAGCTTAGACAGGGCGGACACTGAAGCTTTCTTT. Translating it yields CASSLDRADTEAFF. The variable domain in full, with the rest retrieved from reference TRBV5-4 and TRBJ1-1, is ETGVTQSPTHLIKTRGQQVTLRCSSQSGHNTVSWYQQALGQGPQFIFQYYREEENGRGNFPPRFSGLQFPNYSSELNVNALELDDSALYLCASSLDRADTEAFFGQGTRLTVV.

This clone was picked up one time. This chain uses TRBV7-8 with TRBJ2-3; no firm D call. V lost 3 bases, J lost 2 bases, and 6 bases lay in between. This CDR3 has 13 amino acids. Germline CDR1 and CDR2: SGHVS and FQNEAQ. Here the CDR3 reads CASSLQYTDTQYF. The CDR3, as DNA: TGTGCCAGCAGCTTGCAGTACACAGATACGCAGTATTTT.

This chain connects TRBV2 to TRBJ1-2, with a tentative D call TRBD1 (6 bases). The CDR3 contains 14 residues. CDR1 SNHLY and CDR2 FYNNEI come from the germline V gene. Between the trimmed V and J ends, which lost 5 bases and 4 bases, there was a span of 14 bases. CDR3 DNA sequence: TGTGCCAGCAGTCCGGGGGCGCTGGGCTATGGCTACACCTTC. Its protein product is CASSPGALGYGYTF. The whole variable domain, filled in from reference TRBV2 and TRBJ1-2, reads EPEVTQTPSHQVTQMGQEVILRCVPISNHLYFYWYRQILGQKVEFLVSFYNNEISEKSEIFDDQFSVERPDGSNFTLKIRSTKLEDSAMYFCASSPGALGYGYTFGSGTRLTVV.

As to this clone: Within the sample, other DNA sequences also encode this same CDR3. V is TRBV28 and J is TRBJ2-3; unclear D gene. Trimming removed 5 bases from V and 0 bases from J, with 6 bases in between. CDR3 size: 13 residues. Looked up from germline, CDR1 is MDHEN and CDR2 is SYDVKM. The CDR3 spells CASSPPSTDTQYF. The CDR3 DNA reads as TGTGCCAGCAGTCCTCCCAGCACAGATACGCAGTATTTT.

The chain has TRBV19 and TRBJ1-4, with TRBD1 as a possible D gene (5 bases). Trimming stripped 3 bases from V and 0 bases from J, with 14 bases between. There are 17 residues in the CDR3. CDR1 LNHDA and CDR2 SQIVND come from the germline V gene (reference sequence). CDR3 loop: CASSIRRDGATNEKLFF. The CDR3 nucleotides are TGTGCCAGTAGTATCCGGAGGGACGGAGCAACTAATGAAAAACTGTTTTTT.

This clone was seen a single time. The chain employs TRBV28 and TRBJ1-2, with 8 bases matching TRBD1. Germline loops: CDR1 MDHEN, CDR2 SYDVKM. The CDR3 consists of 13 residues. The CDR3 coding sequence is TGTGTCGTAACAGGGGGAAAAGACTATGGCTACACCTTC. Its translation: CVVTGGKDYGYTF.

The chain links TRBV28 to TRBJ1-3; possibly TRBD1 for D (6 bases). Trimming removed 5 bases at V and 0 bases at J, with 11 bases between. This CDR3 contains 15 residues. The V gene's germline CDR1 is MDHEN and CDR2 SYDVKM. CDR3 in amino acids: CASSTGQPSGNTIYF. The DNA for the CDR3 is TGTGCCAGCAGTACCGGACAGCCCTCTGGAAACACCATATATTTT.

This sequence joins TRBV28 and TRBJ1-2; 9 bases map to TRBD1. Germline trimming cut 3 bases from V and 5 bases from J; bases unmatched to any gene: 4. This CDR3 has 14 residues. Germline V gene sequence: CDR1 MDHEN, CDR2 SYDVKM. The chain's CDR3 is CASSFIQGAYGYTF. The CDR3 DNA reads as TGTGCCAGCAGTTTCATACAGGGGGCGTATGGCTACACCTTC.

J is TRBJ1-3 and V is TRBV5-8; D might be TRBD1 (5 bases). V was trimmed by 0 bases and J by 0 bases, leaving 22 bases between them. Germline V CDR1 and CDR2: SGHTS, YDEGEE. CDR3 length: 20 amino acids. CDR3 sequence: CASSLGPLGRTGNSGNTIYF. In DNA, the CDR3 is TGTGCCAGCAGCTTGGGCCCCCTCGGACGCACAGGAAACTCTGGAAACACCATATATTTT.